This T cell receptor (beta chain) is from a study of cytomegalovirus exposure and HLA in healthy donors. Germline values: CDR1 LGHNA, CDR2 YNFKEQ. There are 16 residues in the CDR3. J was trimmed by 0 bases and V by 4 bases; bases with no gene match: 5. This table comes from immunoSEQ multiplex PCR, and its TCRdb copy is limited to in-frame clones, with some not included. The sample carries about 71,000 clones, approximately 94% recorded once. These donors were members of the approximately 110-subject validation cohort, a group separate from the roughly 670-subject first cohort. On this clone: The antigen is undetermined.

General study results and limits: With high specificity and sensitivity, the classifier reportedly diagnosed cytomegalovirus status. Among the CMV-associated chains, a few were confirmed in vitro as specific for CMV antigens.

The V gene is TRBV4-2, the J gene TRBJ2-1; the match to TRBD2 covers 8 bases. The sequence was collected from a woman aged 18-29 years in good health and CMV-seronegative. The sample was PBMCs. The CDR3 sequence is CASSRTSGSSYNEQFF. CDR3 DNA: TGTGCCAGCAGCCGGACGAGCGGGAGCTCCTACAATGAGCAGTTCTTC.